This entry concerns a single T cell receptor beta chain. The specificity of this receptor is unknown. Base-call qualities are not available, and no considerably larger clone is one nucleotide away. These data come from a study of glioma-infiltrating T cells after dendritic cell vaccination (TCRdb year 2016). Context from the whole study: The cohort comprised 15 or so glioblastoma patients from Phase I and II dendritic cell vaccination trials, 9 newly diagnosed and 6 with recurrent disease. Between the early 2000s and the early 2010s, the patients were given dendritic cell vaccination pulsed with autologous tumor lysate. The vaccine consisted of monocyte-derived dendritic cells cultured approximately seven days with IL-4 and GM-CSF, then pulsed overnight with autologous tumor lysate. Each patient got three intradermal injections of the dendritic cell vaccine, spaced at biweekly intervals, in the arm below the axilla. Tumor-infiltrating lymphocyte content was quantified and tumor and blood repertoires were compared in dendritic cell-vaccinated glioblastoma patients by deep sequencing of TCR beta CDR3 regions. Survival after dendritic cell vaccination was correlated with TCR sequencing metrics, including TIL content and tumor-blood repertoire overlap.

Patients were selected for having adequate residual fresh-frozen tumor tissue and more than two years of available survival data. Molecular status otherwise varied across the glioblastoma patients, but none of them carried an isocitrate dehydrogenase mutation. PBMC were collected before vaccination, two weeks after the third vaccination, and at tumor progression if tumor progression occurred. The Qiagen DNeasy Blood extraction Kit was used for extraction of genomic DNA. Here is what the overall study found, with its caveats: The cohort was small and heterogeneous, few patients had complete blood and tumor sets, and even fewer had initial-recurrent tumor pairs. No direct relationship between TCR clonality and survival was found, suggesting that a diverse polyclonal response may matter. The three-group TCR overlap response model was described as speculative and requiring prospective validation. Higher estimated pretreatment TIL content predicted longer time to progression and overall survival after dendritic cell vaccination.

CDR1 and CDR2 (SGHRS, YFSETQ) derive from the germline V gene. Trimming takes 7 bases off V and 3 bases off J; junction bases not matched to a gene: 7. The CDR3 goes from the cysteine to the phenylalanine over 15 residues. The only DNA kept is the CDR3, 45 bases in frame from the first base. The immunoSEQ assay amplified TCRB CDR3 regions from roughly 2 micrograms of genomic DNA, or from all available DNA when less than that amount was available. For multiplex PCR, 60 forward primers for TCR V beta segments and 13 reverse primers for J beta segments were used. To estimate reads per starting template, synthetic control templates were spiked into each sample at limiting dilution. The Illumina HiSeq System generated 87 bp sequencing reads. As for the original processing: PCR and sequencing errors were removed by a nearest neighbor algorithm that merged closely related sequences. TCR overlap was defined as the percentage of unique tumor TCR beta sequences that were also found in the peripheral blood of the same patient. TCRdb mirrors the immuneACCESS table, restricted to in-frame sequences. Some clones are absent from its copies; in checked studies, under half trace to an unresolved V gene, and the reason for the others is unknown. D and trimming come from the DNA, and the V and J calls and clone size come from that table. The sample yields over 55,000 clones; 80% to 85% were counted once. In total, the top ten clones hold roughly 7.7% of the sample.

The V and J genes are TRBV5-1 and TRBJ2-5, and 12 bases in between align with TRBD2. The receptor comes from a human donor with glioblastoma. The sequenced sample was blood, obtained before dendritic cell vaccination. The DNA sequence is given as TGCGCCAGCGGTCTGACTAGCGGGGGTGAAGAGACCCAGTACTTC. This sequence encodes CASGLTSGGEETQYF.